This T cell receptor beta chain was sequenced in a study of cytomegalovirus exposure and HLA in healthy donors. Findings and limits, study-wide: Some V segments, TRBV6-2 and TRBV6-3 among them, were indistinguishable and were therefore excluded. Reported findings show TCR beta sequences accurately forecast HLA-A and HLA-B alleles in most subjects. Most likely, a cluster of highly shared sequence variants arose as a sequencing artifact.

CDR1 is MDHEN, CDR2 SYDVKM, per germline. This CDR3 region has 12 residues. Trimming removed 6 bases from V and 11 bases from J; junction bases left unmatched: 8. About this clone itself: Its antigen is unknown.

The PCR used 60 Vbeta and 13 Jbeta primers. Original processing notes: Later work found around 72 million unique TCR beta chains, with approximately 12 million shared. Assay: immunoSEQ multiplex PCR; the TCRdb copy retains only in-frame clones and omits some. V, J and clone size derive from that table, while D and trimming were established from the DNA sequence. The repertoire has approximately 100,000 clones, roughly 70% of them found once; the top ten carry roughly 10%. The sample consisted of PBMCs. This sequence was found in a man aged 45-65 years in good health and CMV-seronegative. V is TRBV28 and J is TRBJ1-1; 8 bases match TRBD1. The CDR3 here is CASRMTGEGAFF. The CDR3 DNA reads as TGTGCCAGCAGGATGACAGGGGAAGGGGCTTTCTTT.